These T cell receptor beta chains were read from a single sample in a study of T-cell memory formation after mild COVID-19. From the 5' RACE reads, TCRdb called clonotypes with MiXCR, one entry per CDR3 protein. The sample carries approximately 400,000 distinct CDR3 sequences, approximately 19% recorded once. The source material was PBMCs or a T cell subset sorted from them (not recorded which). The source is a man younger than 35 who had mild COVID-19 (a few samples of this study predate the infection). Cell type and time point are not known. The CDR3 runs from the conserved cysteine through the conserved F or W. The order of the fields is J gene, D gene, clone size, V gene, CDR3 protein, CDR3 DNA. The D gene is left open where the match is weak. The size entry is marked missing in some rows and otherwise reads once, few, many or a size class.

J gene: TRBJ2-5
D gene: NA
clone size: once
V gene: TRBV18
CDR3 protein: CASSERVGETQYF
CDR3 DNA: TGTGCCAGCTCTGAGAGGGTCGGGGAGACCCAGTACTTC

J gene: TRBJ2-2
D gene: NA
clone size: NA
V gene: TRBV19
CDR3 protein: CASRTLALNTGELFF
CDR3 DNA: TGTGCCTCGAGAACTCTAGCCCTGAACACCGGGGAGCTGTTTTTT

J gene: TRBJ2-1
D gene: NA
clone size: few
V gene: TRBV11-2
CDR3 protein: CASSFDGGSNEQFF
CDR3 DNA: TGTGCCAGCAGCTTTGATGGAGGGTCGAATGAGCAGTTCTTC

J gene: TRBJ2-2
D gene: NA
clone size: few
V gene: TRBV5-1
CDR3 protein: CASKWGSNTGELFF
CDR3 DNA: TGCGCCAGCAAATGGGGATCGAACACCGGGGAGCTGTTTTTT

J gene: TRBJ2-4
D gene: TRBD1
clone size: many
V gene: TRBV7-2
CDR3 protein: CASSNPTGGLNIQYF
CDR3 DNA: TGTGCCAGCAGCAACCCGACAGGGGGATTAAACATTCAGTACTTC

J gene: TRBJ2-5
D gene: NA
clone size: few
V gene: TRBV11-1
CDR3 protein: CASSAGGGYETQYF
CDR3 DNA: TGTGCCAGCAGCGCAGGGGGGGGATACGAGACCCAGTACTTC

J gene: TRBJ2-4
D gene: NA
clone size: few
V gene: TRBV6-1
CDR3 protein: CASSEGPDGGEIQYF
CDR3 DNA: TGTGCCAGCAGTGAAGGGCCAGATGGGGGTGAGATTCAGTACTTC

J gene: TRBJ1-3
D gene: NA
clone size: NA
V gene: TRBV20-1
CDR3 protein: CSARWIRTGNTIYF
CDR3 DNA: TGCAGTGCTCGCTGGATTAGGACAGGAAACACCATATATTTT

J gene: TRBJ2-7
D gene: NA
clone size: NA
V gene: TRBV28
CDR3 protein: CASSFREQYF
CDR3 DNA: TGTGCCAGCAGTTTCCGCGAGCAGTACTTC

J gene: TRBJ2-7
D gene: TRBD1
clone size: NA
V gene: TRBV27
CDR3 protein: CASSDQGAPYEQYF
CDR3 DNA: TGTGCCAGCAGTGACCAGGGGGCTCCCTACGAGCAGTACTTC

J gene: TRBJ2-4
D gene: TRBD1
clone size: NA
V gene: TRBV27
CDR3 protein: CASSKSRDRVQNIQYF
CDR3 DNA: TGTGCCAGCAGTAAAAGCCGGGACAGGGTACAAAACATTCAGTACTTC

J gene: TRBJ2-2
D gene: NA
clone size: NA
V gene: TRBV6-2/TRBV6-3
CDR3 protein: CASSYSGVAVTNTGELFF
CDR3 DNA: TGTGCCAGCAGTTACTCTGGGGTAGCGGTGACGAACACCGGGGAGCTGTTTTTT

J gene: TRBJ2-3
D gene: TRBD2
clone size: few
V gene: TRBV6-4
CDR3 protein: CASSRAGEIDTQYF
CDR3 DNA: TGTGCCAGCAGCCGAGCGGGGGAAATAGATACGCAGTATTTT

J gene: TRBJ1-2
D gene: NA
clone size: few
V gene: TRBV28
CDR3 protein: CASSPQRGDYGYTF
CDR3 DNA: TGTGCCAGCAGTCCGCAGCGAGGGGACTATGGCTACACCTTC

J gene: TRBJ2-3
D gene: NA
clone size: NA
V gene: TRBV7-2
CDR3 protein: CASSRGATSADTQYF
CDR3 DNA: TGTGCCAGCAGTCGGGGGGCTACTAGCGCAGATACGCAGTATTTT

J gene: TRBJ2-1
D gene: TRBD2
clone size: NA
V gene: TRBV7-2
CDR3 protein: CASSPRPGLVAEQFF
CDR3 DNA: TGTGCCAGCAGCCCCCGCCCGGGACTAGTGGCTGAGCAGTTCTTC

J gene: TRBJ1-5
D gene: TRBD1
clone size: NA
V gene: TRBV18
CDR3 protein: CASSHRDRGGLRNQPQHF
CDR3 DNA: TGTGCCAGCTCCCACCGGGACAGGGGTGGATTACGCAATCAGCCCCAGCATTTT

J gene: TRBJ1-5
D gene: NA
clone size: NA
V gene: TRBV18
CDR3 protein: CASSPGLNQPQHF
CDR3 DNA: TGTGCCAGCTCACCAGGGTTGAATCAGCCCCAGCATTTT

J gene: TRBJ2-3
D gene: TRBD2
clone size: few
V gene: TRBV9
CDR3 protein: CASSLRGSGGSTDTQYF
CDR3 DNA: TGTGCCAGCAGCCTTAGGGGCAGCGGGGGTAGCACAGATACGCAGTATTTT

J gene: TRBJ2-5
D gene: TRBD1
clone size: few
V gene: TRBV7-9
CDR3 protein: CASSLGGQGDETQYF
CDR3 DNA: TGTGCCAGCAGCTTAGGCGGCCAGGGGGACGAGACCCAGTACTTC

J gene: TRBJ1-3
D gene: NA
clone size: few
V gene: TRBV5-1
CDR3 protein: CASSLNLLSGNTIYF
CDR3 DNA: TGCGCCAGCAGCTTGAATCTCCTCTCTGGAAACACCATATATTTT

J gene: TRBJ2-5
D gene: NA
clone size: few
V gene: TRBV15
CDR3 protein: CATSRGSVQETQYF
CDR3 DNA: TGTGCCACCAGCAGGGGCAGCGTACAAGAGACCCAGTACTTC

J gene: TRBJ2-1
D gene: NA
clone size: few
V gene: TRBV6-4
CDR3 protein: CASSRISFGEQFF
CDR3 DNA: TGTGCCAGCAGCAGAATAAGCTTTGGTGAGCAGTTCTTC

J gene: TRBJ2-5
D gene: TRBD2
clone size: NA
V gene: TRBV3-1
CDR3 protein: CASSQDLGGLAGTQYF
CDR3 DNA: TGTGCCAGCAGCCAAGATTTAGGGGGACTAGCGGGGACCCAGTACTTC

J gene: TRBJ2-3
D gene: NA
clone size: few
V gene: TRBV4-1
CDR3 protein: CASSQELVADTQYF
CDR3 DNA: TGCGCCAGCAGCCAAGAACTAGTCGCAGATACGCAGTATTTT